Sequencing of this T cell receptor beta chain was carried out in a study of blood T cell repertoires in COVID-19. Cohorts were determined from participant-reported clinical history. Among Cohort 3 donors, those recovered had two negative PCRs, clearance, or symptom resolution. Germline values: CDR1 LNHDA, CDR2 SQIVND (reference sequence). This CDR3 has 14 amino acids. J gave up 2 bases and V 4 bases, and 4 bases lay outside the gene matches. As handled by the study authors: Amplification of reference gene primers was used by the study to estimate nucleated cell counts. Using immunoSEQ multiplex PCR, the repertoire was profiled, and TCRdb retains in-frame clones only, with some absent. V, J and clone size reflect that table, while D and trimming were determined from the DNA. This sample has roughly 280,000 clones, with roughly nine tenths found just once.

This clonotype was obtained from a woman aged 50 to 60 who had recovered from COVID-19. The V gene is TRBV19, the J gene TRBJ1-2, with 7 bases aligning to TRBD1. Sequencing was done on a sample of PBMCs or T cells enriched from blood (not recorded which). The CDR3 sequence is CASSRGTANYGYTF. The CDR3 DNA sequence: TGTGCCAGTAGTAGGGGGACAGCCAACTATGGCTACACCTTC.